The count of the clone carrying this TCR beta chain is one. This entry belongs to a study of glioma-infiltrating T cells after dendritic cell vaccination. Looking at the study overall: Monocyte-derived dendritic cells, cultured seven days with IL-4 and GM-CSF, were pulsed with autologous tumor lysate.

Clones were sequenced by immunoSEQ multiplex PCR, and TCRdb holds only the in-frame ones, with some missing. The repertoire holds about 82,000 clones, roughly 89% seen once, with approximately 2.9% in the top ten. CDR3 length: 16 amino acids. J was trimmed by 7 bases and V by 1 base; bases with no gene match: 8. Germline V lookup: CDR1 LNHDA, CDR2 SQIVND (reference sequence). This clonotype was sampled from a human donor with glioblastoma. Sample: blood, taken before dendritic cell vaccination. This chain uses TRBV19 with TRBJ2-1; TRBD2 aligns across 9 bases. CDR3 sequence: CASSIGRLAGPNEQFF. The CDR3 DNA is TGTGCCAGTAGTATAGGAAGGCTAGCGGGACCAAATGAGCAGTTCTTC.